Each of the 3 T cell receptor beta chains below was sequenced from the same sample in a study of blood T cells in healthy people across ages (dated by TCRdb to about 2015). Library construction relied on 5' RACE. The second PCR ran for roughly 6 to 11 cycles and used a J-beta primer mix along with a sample-barcoded 5' primer. Clones were called with MiXCR by TCRdb after fastp trimmed the public reads at Q25, and only in-frame beta chains were retained. Entries that share a CDR3 protein sequence are merged under the most common genes and DNA. Recorded for this sample are approximately 1,700,000 distinct CDR3 sequences; about 39% of them occurred a single time. Of the sample, about 23% falls within the top ten clones. Sequencing was carried out using blood. The receptor set was obtained from a human donor in good health.

This clonotype was picked up one time. The V call is TRBV7-6, the J call TRBJ1-1, with D unclear. The CDR3 runs 13 residues. In germline, CDR1 is SGHVS, CDR2 FNYEAQ. The V gene lost 5 bases and the J gene lost 1 base, with 8 bases spanning the gap. The CDR3: CASSKLTNTEAFF. The CDR3 DNA reads as TGTGCCAGCAGCAAGTTGACGAACACTGAAGCTTTCTTT.

The chain links TRBV29-1 to TRBJ2-7; D possibly matches TRBD1 or TRBD2 (5 bases each). Germline CDR1 is SQVTM and CDR2 is ANQGSEA. The V end lost 5 bases, the J end lost 3 bases, and 14 bases lay between the germline ends. CDR3 length equals 13 residues. The CDR3 coding sequence is TGCAGCGTTCGACCCAGGGCGGGCTACGAGCAGTACTTC. Its protein product is CSVRPRAGYEQYF.

This rearrangement joins TRBV6-4 to TRBJ1-1; weak D call: TRBD1 (5 bases). Trimming shortened V by 2 bases and J by 10 bases, and 14 bases separated the two germline ends. Germline CDR1 is MRHNA and CDR2 is SNTAGT. CDR3 length equals 13 residues. The CDR3 DNA reads as TGTGCCAGCAGTGACGGGTTTCAGGGAAGAGCTTTCTTT. This codes for CASSDGFQGRAFF.